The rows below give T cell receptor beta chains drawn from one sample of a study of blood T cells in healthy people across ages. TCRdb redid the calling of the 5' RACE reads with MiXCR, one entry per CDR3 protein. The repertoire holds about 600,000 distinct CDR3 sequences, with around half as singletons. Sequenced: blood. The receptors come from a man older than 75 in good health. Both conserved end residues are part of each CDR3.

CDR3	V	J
CASSLTGTEVREQYF	TRBV7-9	TRBJ2-5
CASSPGQAIGGGTQYF	TRBV7-2	TRBJ2-5
CSARGGRGRMNTEAFF	TRBV20-1	TRBJ1-1
CATSTAMTDYEQYF	TRBV15	TRBJ2-7
CASSLARGGQRYF	TRBV7-8	TRBJ2-3
CSARVQDGYTF	TRBV20-1	TRBJ1-2
CASSMRGYQETQYF	TRBV19	TRBJ2-5
CASKSGTGNTGELFF	TRBV11-1	TRBJ2-2
CASSQLPGEVGTQYF	TRBV3-1	TRBJ2-5
CASSRKKTGPGANVLTF	TRBV6-5	TRBJ2-6
CASSLGPTSDEQYF	TRBV3-1	TRBJ2-7
CASSFALPYEQYF	TRBV5-1	TRBJ2-7
CASSADRVGIQYF	TRBV6-6	TRBJ2-4
CASSQDVTSWDEQYF	TRBV4-3	TRBJ2-7
CASAPNQETQYF	TRBV18	TRBJ2-5
CSARGQGAGEQYF	TRBV20-1	TRBJ2-7
CASSPGGGALTKNIQYF	TRBV5-1	TRBJ2-4
CASSLNYRGSVLTF	TRBV7-3	TRBJ2-6
CSASGWASANEQYF	TRBV20-1	TRBJ2-7
CSVQPRTSGGETQYF	TRBV29-1	TRBJ2-5
CASRSTSGAYNEQFF	TRBV6-5	TRBJ2-1
CASSLFERQGRNSPLHF	TRBV7-2	TRBJ1-6
CASSLDGGTDTQYF	TRBV12-3/TRBV12-4	TRBJ2-3
CASSKARLDTDTQYF	TRBV21-1	TRBJ2-3
CASSQDPPGANVLTF	TRBV4-3	TRBJ2-6
CASSVTGVWNEQYF	TRBV9	TRBJ2-7
CAIRGQGGDHEQYF	TRBV10-3	TRBJ2-7
CASSLNNYEQFF	TRBV6-2/TRBV6-3	TRBJ2-1
CASRDGTASYNEQFF	TRBV27	TRBJ2-1
CSARGLAGGYSTDTQYF	TRBV20-1	TRBJ2-3
CASSPGSGGGAPEQFF	TRBV4-3	TRBJ2-1
CASSQGGFSGAQNIQYF	TRBV4-2	TRBJ2-4
CSARVYQRQTNEKLFF	TRBV20-1	TRBJ1-4
CASSPREGHNTGELFF	TRBV9	TRBJ2-2
CASSESIGLGGADNEQFF	TRBV25-1	TRBJ2-1
CASSSSGTGSYNEQFF	TRBV7-2	TRBJ2-1
CSVEVNTYEQYF	TRBV29-1	TRBJ2-7
CASSSPRQGATDTQYF	TRBV6-6	TRBJ2-3
CASSSSGNALGEQFF	TRBV9	TRBJ2-1
CASSLAAGGWNEQFF	TRBV7-2	TRBJ2-1
CSARSGQGGQPQHF	TRBV20-1	TRBJ1-5
CAGGGTSSYNEQFF	TRBV6-6	TRBJ2-1
CAISESGRGQETQYF	TRBV10-3	TRBJ2-5
CASSQVAGGRPSYEQYF	TRBV4-3	TRBJ2-7
CSARESFEQYF	TRBV20-1	TRBJ2-7